The T cell receptor beta chain described here comes from a study of Ad26.COV2.S vaccination and SARS-CoV-2 variants. Study information: A COV1001 Ad26.COV2.S trial-arm participant provided the sample.

Trimming removed 0 bases from V and 0 bases from J; junction bases left unmatched: 3. There are 17 residues in the CDR3. Germline V lookup: CDR1 LNHNV, CDR2 YYDKDF (reference sequence). Stated treatment: approximately 18 received Ad26.COV2.S at low or high dose, single or two shots; five or six received placebo; per-sample allocation not given. It was on day 63 after the first vaccine or placebo injection that samples were taken. An 18-55-year-old adult in Boston served as donor. Study findings and constraints: Those who received the vaccine showed greater spike-specific TCR breadth than those given placebo. Post-vaccination spike-specific CD8+ and CD4+ T cell responses reportedly had substantial breadth.

TCRdb keeps only in-frame clones here, not all; method: immunoSEQ multiplex PCR. This sample has roughly 680,000 clones, with roughly 90% found just once. In the case of this clone: Antigen unknown.

The chain links TRBV15 to TRBJ2-7; 12 bases map to TRBD1. This specimen was peripheral blood, taken in a trial of Ad26.COV2.S vaccine versus placebo. The source of this sequence is a person aged 18-65 years who received the Ad26.COV2.S COVID-19 vaccine or a placebo. CDR3 loop: CATSRDQGQGASYEQYF. DNA of the CDR3: TGTGCCACCAGCAGAGATCAGGGACAGGGGGCCTCCTACGAGCAGTACTTC.